These T cell receptor beta chains were read from a single sample in a study of identical twins. TCRdb independently ran MiXCR on the 5' RACE reads; one entry per CDR3 protein. The profile shows around 340,000 distinct CDR3 sequences, roughly 9% of them singletons. Sequenced material: naive T cells sorted from blood. All receptors come from a woman between 50 and 59 years old in good health. The CDR3 runs from the conserved cysteine through the conserved F or W. A D gene is named only where the DNA matches it firmly. Clone size is not always given. Where it is, it says once, few, many or a class for expanded clones.

j_call clone_size d_call v_call cdr3_aa cdr3_nt
TRBJ1-1 NA NA TRBV27 CASSWGGGGSGKRRIYIF TGTGCCAGCAGCTGGGGGGGTGGTGGCTCAGGGAAACGAAGAATTTATATATTT
TRBJ1-2 NA TRBD1 TRBV5-1 CASSRGQGVDGYTF TGCGCCAGCAGCCGGGGACAGGGGGTCGATGGCTACACCTTC
TRBJ2-2 NA TRBD2 TRBV14 CASSVWREAGENTGELFF TGTGCCAGCAGCGTCTGGAGGGAAGCGGGAGAAAACACCGGGGAGCTGTTTTTT
TRBJ1-2 NA NA TRBV20-1 CSATESRIQRNYGYTF TGCAGTGCAACCGAGTCGAGGATACAACGAAACTATGGCTACACCTTC
TRBJ1-3 many NA TRBV7-2 CASSLVRGGNTIYF TGTGCCAGCAGCTTAGTCAGGGGTGGAAACACCATATATTTT
TRBJ2-1 many TRBD2 TRBV5-1 CASSLSQAGRRGGIGEQFF TGCGCCAGCAGCTTGTCTCAAGCGGGGAGGAGGGGTGGAATAGGTGAGCAGTTCTTC
TRBJ2-7 few NA TRBV29-1 CSVGVLGSYEQYF TGCAGCGTTGGAGTTTTAGGCAGCTACGAGCAGTACTTC
TRBJ2-7 many NA TRBV6-5 CASSPPGGAGDEQYF TGTGCCAGCAGTCCCCCAGGGGGCGCGGGAGACGAGCAGTACTTC
TRBJ1-1 NA NA TRBV18 CASSTNTGRTEAFF TGTGCCAGCTCAACAAATACAGGGCGGACTGAAGCTTTCTTT
TRBJ1-2 few NA TRBV6-1 CASSEEVGNYGYTF TGTGCCAGCAGTGAAGAAGTGGGAAACTATGGCTACACCTTC
TRBJ1-5 many NA TRBV5-6 CASSMGRSSPQHF TGTGCCAGCAGCATGGGGAGATCCTCCCCCCAGCATTTT
TRBJ1-1 few NA TRBV5-1 CASSSIMNTEAFF TGCGCCAGCAGTTCCATCATGAACACTGAAGCTTTCTTT
TRBJ2-5 NA TRBD2 TRBV5-5 CASSLGIASGGAQYF TGTGCCAGCAGCTTGGGTATCGCTAGCGGCGGGGCCCAGTACTTC
TRBJ2-7 NA NA TRBV21-1 CASSTKGTGSSYEQYF TGTGCCAGCAGCACCAAGGGGACAGGGAGCTCCTACGAGCAGTACTTC
TRBJ2-2 many NA TRBV12-3/TRBV12-4 CASRSVVATGELFF TGTGCCAGCAGATCAGTAGTGGCCACCGGGGAGCTGTTTTTT
TRBJ2-1 many NA TRBV11-2 CASSWGQSSYNEQFF TGTGCCAGCAGCTGGGGGCAGAGCTCCTACAATGAGCAGTTCTTC
TRBJ2-1 NA NA TRBV5-1 CASSTPYNEQFF TGCGCCAGCAGCACACCATACAATGAGCAGTTCTTC
TRBJ2-1 many NA TRBV12-3/TRBV12-4 CASSLGNEQFF TGCGCCAGCAGCTTGGGCAATGAGCAGTTCTTC
TRBJ2-3 few TRBD2 TRBV12-3/TRBV12-4 CASSRTSGLGTDTQYF TGTGCCAGCAGTAGGACTAGCGGGTTGGGCACAGATACGCAGTATTTT
TRBJ2-7 NA NA TRBV5-8 CASSLEASEYEQYF TGTGCCAGCAGCTTGGAGGCTAGCGAATACGAGCAGTACTTC
TRBJ2-4 NA TRBD2 TRBV5-1 CASSLAGGRRQNIQYF TGCGCCAGCAGCTTGGCGGGCGGGAGACGTCAAAACATTCAGTACTTC
TRBJ2-2 few TRBD2 TRBV7-9 CASSSTSGRFTGELFF TGTGCCAGCAGCTCAACTAGCGGGAGGTTCACCGGGGAGCTGTTTTTT
TRBJ2-5 many NA TRBV3-1 CASSQESGTQYF TGTGCCAGCAGCCAAGAATCAGGGACCCAGTACTTC
TRBJ2-6 NA NA TRBV12-3/TRBV12-4 CASRFSGANVLTF TGTGCCAGCCGGTTCTCTGGGGCCAACGTCCTGACTTTC
TRBJ2-3 once TRBD1 TRBV7-7 CASSSATGGTDTQYF TGTGCCAGCAGCTCGGCCACAGGGGGCACAGATACGCAGTATTTT
TRBJ2-7 NA NA TRBV6-5 CASSTSTGSEQYF TGTGCCAGCTCCACATCAACAGGGTCCGAGCAGTACTTC
TRBJ2-3 NA NA TRBV7-2 CASSLDLWEGTDTQYF TGTGCCAGCAGCTTAGATTTGTGGGAGGGCACAGATACGCAGTATTTT
TRBJ2-3 few TRBD2 TRBV20-1 CSASGSGRIEGDTQYF TGCAGTGCTAGTGGTAGCGGGAGGATCGAAGGAGATACGCAGTATTTT
TRBJ1-2 NA NA TRBV5-1 CASSAGVVDYGYTF TGCGCCAGCAGCGCCGGGGTAGTTGACTATGGCTACACCTTC
TRBJ1-5 NA NA TRBV12-3/TRBV12-4 CASSFSGSQPQHF TGTGCCAGCAGTTTTTCAGGGAGTCAGCCCCAGCATTTT
TRBJ2-2 NA NA TRBV5-1 CASSLGAGMGTGELFF TGCGCCAGCAGCTTGGGGGCAGGGATGGGCACCGGGGAGCTGTTTTTT
TRBJ2-5 many TRBD2 TRBV12-3/TRBV12-4 CASSLALAGDEETQYF TGTGCCAGCAGTTTAGCACTAGCGGGAGACGAAGAGACCCAGTACTTC
TRBJ2-3 NA NA TRBV4-1 CASSQETRADTQYF TGCGCCAGCAGCCAAGAAACTAGGGCAGATACGCAGTATTTT
TRBJ2-3 many NA TRBV20-1 CSARKPGITDTQYF TGCAGTGCCAGGAAGCCGGGGATCACAGATACGCAGTATTTT
TRBJ2-2 few NA TRBV7-7 CASSLSTLGGELFF TGTGCTAGCAGCTTATCGACCCTGGGCGGGGAGCTGTTTTTT